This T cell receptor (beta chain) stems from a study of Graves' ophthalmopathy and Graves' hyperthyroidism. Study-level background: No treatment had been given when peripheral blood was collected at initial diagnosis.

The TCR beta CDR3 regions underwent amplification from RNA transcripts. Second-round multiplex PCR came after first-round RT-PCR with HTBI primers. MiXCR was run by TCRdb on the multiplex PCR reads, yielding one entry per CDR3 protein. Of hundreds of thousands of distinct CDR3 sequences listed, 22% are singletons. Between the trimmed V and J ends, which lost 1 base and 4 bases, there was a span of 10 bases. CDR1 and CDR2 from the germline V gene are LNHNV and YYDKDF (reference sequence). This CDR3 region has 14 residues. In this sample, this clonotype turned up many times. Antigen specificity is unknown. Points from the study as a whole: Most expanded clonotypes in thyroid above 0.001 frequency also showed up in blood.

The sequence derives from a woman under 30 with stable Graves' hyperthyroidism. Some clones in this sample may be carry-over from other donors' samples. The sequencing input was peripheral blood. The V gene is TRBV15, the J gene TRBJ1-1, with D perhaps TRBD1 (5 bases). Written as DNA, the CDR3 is TGTGCCACCAGCAGAGGAGGGGACGCCACTGAAGCTTTCTTT. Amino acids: CATSRGGDATEAFF.